This T cell receptor beta chain was observed in a study of OX40 agonist ivuxolimab in advanced cancers. Sequenced by immunoSEQ multiplex PCR; TCRdb stores in-frame clones only, minus some. Of over 70,000 clones listed, 85% to 90% are singletons. Trimming shortened V by 1 base and J by 6 bases, and 7 bases separated the two germline ends. Germline V lookup: CDR1 SEHNR, CDR2 FQNEAQ (reference sequence). This CDR3 comprises 12 residues. The TCR originated in an adult with an advanced solid tumor such as melanoma, head and neck, liver or kidney cancer. This chain connects TRBV7-9 to TRBJ2-7; no clear D gene. Sequencing used CD4+ or CD8+ T cells sorted from blood, obtained in a trial of the OX40 agonist ivuxolimab. This CDR3 reads CASSLVLGEQYF. Written as DNA, the CDR3 is TGTGCCAGCAGCTTAGTGTTAGGCGAGCAGTACTTC.